Listed here is a single T cell receptor (beta chain). As processed by the authors: For nucleated cells, counts were estimated from reference gene primer amplification. This table comes from immunoSEQ multiplex PCR, and its TCRdb copy is limited to in-frame clones, with some not included. V and J calls plus clone size are reproduced from that table; the DNA served to infer D and trimming. Of roughly 230,000 clones in the sample, 85% to 90% were seen once. The sample originates from a study of blood T cell repertoires in COVID-19. Germline CDR1 reads SNHLY; CDR2 reads FYNNEI. V dropped 5 bases and J dropped 4 bases, with 20 bases sitting between them. The length of the CDR3 is 16 residues.

This sequence originates from a woman aged 55-69 years with COVID-19, enrolled during active disease. V usage is TRBV2 and J usage is TRBJ1-2, with D maybe TRBD1 (6 bases). The sequencing sample was made of peripheral blood. DNA for the CDR3: TGTGCCAGCAGTTGGGGGGGCTCCCTGGTCTCCTATGGCTACACCTTC. Translation: CASSWGGSLVSYGYTF.